This entry concerns a single T cell receptor (beta chain). The PCR used 60 Vbeta and 13 Jbeta primers. The table came from immunoSEQ multiplex PCR; TCRdb's copy has only in-frame clones and leaves some out. The table records roughly 200,000 clones, around 85% of them present only once. The germline V and J ends were trimmed by 0 bases and 13 bases, with 13 bases remaining between them. Looked up from germline, CDR1 is GTSNPN and CDR2 is SVGIG (reference sequence). The CDR3 runs 12 residues. These data originate in a study of cytomegalovirus exposure and HLA in healthy donors. The chain recombines TRBV30 with TRBJ1-5; D call uncertain. This TCR derives from a woman aged 45-59 years in good health and CMV-seronegative. Sequencing was carried out using PBMCs. Here the CDR3 DNA reads TGTGCCTGGAGTGTACAAGGGAGTTCACAGCATTTT. Amino acids: CAWSVQGSSQHF.